The 22 T cell receptor beta chains below come from one sample, sequenced in a study of shared T cell receptors in the human thymus. Here immunoSEQ multiplex PCR was the method, and the copy in TCRdb shows in-frame clones only, minus some. The data show 700,000 to 750,000 clones, approximately 85% seen once. These sequences were also reported in another study, on human thymus T cells.

Sequenced input: thymocytes. The receptors originated from a girl younger than two with a congenital heart defect.

This chain joins TRBV18 and TRBJ2-6; D not certain. V was clipped by 2 bases and J by 0 bases, with 17 bases between them. CDR3 length: 19 residues. Germline loops: CDR1 KGHSH, CDR2 LQKENI. The CDR3 protein is CASSPGLHFPSSGANVLTF. The CDR3 DNA is TGTGCCAGCTCACCAGGGCTACACTTCCCCAGCTCTGGGGCCAACGTCCTGACTTTC.

The chain combines TRBV11-2 with TRBJ1-1, with no clear D. Germline V lookup: CDR1 SGHAT, CDR2 FQNNGV. The CDR3 runs 17 residues. Trimming pared 0 bases from V and 0 bases from J, leaving 14 bases between. For the CDR3, the DNA is TGTGCCAGCAGCTTAGATCGCCCACTTTTACTGAACACTGAAGCTTTCTTT. Protein sequence: CASSLDRPLLLNTEAFF.

There are a few counts of this clone. V gene TRBV9 combines with J gene TRBJ1-4; 7 nucleotides match TRBD1. CDR1 is SGDLS and CDR2 is YYNGEE in the germline V gene. The V and J ends lost 4 bases and 0 bases, in that order; junction bases with no gene match: 9. The CDR3 contains 17 residues. CDR3 nucleotides: TGTGCCAGCAGCACTAGCGGACAGGCCCCAACTAATGAAAAACTGTTTTTT. It translates to CASSTSGQAPTNEKLFF.

The rearrangement uses TRBV2 and TRBJ2-7; D perhaps matches TRBD1 (5 bases). Trimming took off 6 bases at V and 0 bases at J, with 15 bases between the two ends. The CDR3 is made up of 15 amino acids. The germline V gene encodes CDR1 SNHLY and CDR2 FYNNEI. The CDR3 sequence is CASRGRGPSSYEQYF. The CDR3 coding sequence is TGTGCCAGCAGGGGGCGAGGACCGAGCTCCTACGAGCAGTACTTC. The entire variable domain, with the rest obtained from reference TRBV2 and TRBJ2-7, is as follows: EPEVTQTPSHQVTQMGQEVILRCVPISNHLYFYWYRQILGQKVEFLVSFYNNEISEKSEIFDDQFSVERPDGSNFTLKIRSTKLEDSAMYFCASRGRGPSSYEQYFGPGTRLTVT.

This chain joins TRBV27 and TRBJ1-1; 9 bases are shared with TRBD1. Germline lookup yields CDR1 MNHEY and CDR2 SMNVEV (reference sequence). V lost 5 bases, J lost 4 bases, and 11 bases stayed unmatched. CDR3 length equals 16 residues. CDR3 sequence: CASSLTIEGQGTEAFF. The DNA for the CDR3 is TGTGCCAGCAGTCTCACCATAGAGGGACAGGGCACTGAAGCTTTCTTT.

This clone was counted between two and nine times. The J gene is TRBJ2-7, the V gene TRBV28; TRBD1 agrees at 9 bases. This CDR3 is 14 amino acids long. V lost 5 bases, J lost 3 bases, and 5 bases stayed unmatched. Per the germline V gene, CDR1 is MDHEN and CDR2 is SYDVKM. CDR3 in amino acids: CASSEQGAGYEQYF. The CDR3 region has the DNA TGTGCCAGCAGTGAACAGGGGGCCGGCTACGAGCAGTACTTC. Full variable domain (missing parts from reference TRBV28 and TRBJ2-7): DVKVTQSSRYLVKRTGEKVFLECVQDMDHENMFWYRQDPGLGLRLIYFSYDVKMKEKGDIPEGYSVSREKKERFSLILESASTNQTSMYLCASSEQGAGYEQYFGPGTRLTVT.

The V and J genes are TRBV6-5 and TRBJ2-5; D gene unclear. CDR1 is MNHEY and CDR2 is SVGAGI in the germline V gene. Trimming took 3 bases from V and 4 from J, leaving 9 bases between them. The CDR3 extends over 13 amino acids. The CDR3, as DNA: TGTGCCAGCAGTTATTCTAGTTCAGAGACCCAGTACTTC. Its translation is CASSYSSSETQYF.

This clone was detected only once. This chain uses TRBV7-8 with TRBJ2-3, with 9 bases aligning to TRBD1. Germline CDR1 reads SGHVS; CDR2 reads FQNEAQ. J lost 4 bases, V lost 7 bases, and 12 bases had no gene match. The CDR3 loop spans 16 amino acids. CDR3 nucleotide sequence: TGTGCCAGCAACTGGGGGGACAGGGTACAGTCAGATACGCAGTATTTT. This encodes CASNWGDRVQSDTQYF.

The chain recombines TRBV4-1 with TRBJ1-5; 7 bases fit TRBD1. Germline values: CDR1 MGHRA, CDR2 YSYEKL. J lost 0 bases, V lost 0 bases, and 5 bases had no gene match. This CDR3 spans 17 amino acids. The CDR3 loop reads CASSQDHGQVSNQPQHF. The DNA of the CDR3 is TGCGCCAGCAGCCAAGATCACGGACAGGTTAGCAATCAGCCCCAGCATTTT.

This clone was seen a single time. The CDR3 sequence: CASSSTPGGDGHGYTF. As DNA, the CDR3 is TGTGCCAGCAGCTCCACCCCAGGGGGCGACGGGCATGGCTACACCTTC. This chain joins TRBV5-4 and TRBJ1-2; TRBD1 matches 8 bases. V dropped 3 bases and J dropped 6; count of bases not matched to a gene: 13. The CDR3 sequence is 16 residues long. Germline CDR1 SGHNT, CDR2 YYREEE (reference sequence).

The chain links TRBV14 to TRBJ2-7, with TRBD1 as a possible D gene (6 bases). The germline V gene encodes CDR1 SGHDN and CDR2 FVKESK. The CDR3 is made up of 17 amino acids. V gave up 1 base and J gave up 4 bases, with 20 bases separating them. The CDR3 region is CASSQGDRSPGGYEQYF. DNA of the CDR3: TGTGCCAGCAGCCAAGGCGACAGGAGCCCCGGTGGGTACGAGCAGTACTTC.

The V and J genes are TRBV5-1 and TRBJ1-2, with TRBD1 matching over 8 bases. This CDR3 has 17 residues. Germline V gene data show CDR1 as SGHRS and CDR2 as YFSETQ. V gave up 0 bases and J gave up 0 bases; unmatched junction bases: 7. This chain's CDR3 is CASSLGQGSPANYGYTF. The DNA of the CDR3 is TGCGCCAGCAGCTTGGGACAGGGGAGCCCAGCTAACTATGGCTACACCTTC.

This chain links TRBV14 with TRBJ2-1; 16 positions match TRBD2. V lost 1 base to trimming and J lost 4 bases; unmatched junction nucleotides: 10. This CDR3 contains 20 residues. Per the germline V gene, CDR1 is SGHDN and CDR2 is FVKESK. This chain's CDR3 is CASSQVGTSGGALRYNEQFF. The DNA of the CDR3 is TGTGCCAGCAGCCAAGTAGGGACTAGCGGGGGGGCCCTGAGGTACAATGAGCAGTTCTTC.

The chain carries TRBV5-4 and TRBJ2-7, with TRBD2 as a possible D gene (6 bases). Germline CDR1 is SGHNT and CDR2 is YYREEE (reference sequence). Trimming shortened V by 4 bases and J by 2 bases, and 16 bases separated the two germline ends. The CDR3 is made up of 15 amino acids. In DNA form, the CDR3 reads TGTGCCAGCAGCCCCAACAGGAGGGGTGCCTACGAGCAGTACTTC. Its translation: CASSPNRRGAYEQYF.

DNA of the CDR3: TGTGCCAGCAGAGCGCTAGCGGGGGTTACCGGGGAGCTGTTTTTT. It yields the protein CASRALAGVTGELFF. The chain recombines TRBV6-4 with TRBJ2-2; 10 nucleotides line up with TRBD2. Germline V gene lookup returns CDR1 MRHNA and CDR2 SNTAGT. V lost 6 bases to trimming and J lost 5 bases; unmatched junction nucleotides: 6. The CDR3 runs 15 residues.

V and J are TRBV6-5 and TRBJ2-1; TRBD2 is a possible D gene (6 bases). From germline, CDR1 is MNHEY and CDR2 SVGAGI. CDR3 length: 15 residues. The V end lost 5 bases, the J end lost 7 bases, and 18 bases lay between the germline ends. CDR3 sequence: CASSLMTSHRNEQFF. The CDR3 DNA is TGTGCCAGCAGTCTGATGACTAGTCACAGGAATGAGCAGTTCTTC.

The chain carries TRBV5-5 and TRBJ2-3; 7 positions agree with TRBD2. CDR1 and CDR2 from the germline V gene are SGHKS and YYEKEE (reference sequence). The CDR3 is 15 amino acids. V dropped 7 bases and J dropped 5; count of bases not matched to a gene: 13. Written as DNA, the CDR3 is TGTGCCAGCCCCCCAGGCCTCGGGGAGGGAGATACGCAGTATTTT. Amino acids: CASPPGLGEGDTQYF.

This clone appeared a few times. The V and J genes are TRBV18 and TRBJ1-1; D is perhaps TRBD1 (6 bases). V was cut by 4 bases and J by 2 bases, with 26 bases left in between. This CDR3 spans 19 amino acids. Looked up from germline, CDR1 is KGHSH and CDR2 is LQKENI. In DNA, the CDR3 is TGTGCCAGCTCACTCCGGGTTCGGGGCCCGGCAGGGGAAAACACTGAAGCTTTCTTT. It codes for CASSLRVRGPAGENTEAFF.

This clone turned up a few times. The chain joins TRBV25-1 to TRBJ2-3; 8 bases are shared with TRBD2. This CDR3 is 18 amino acids long. V was pared by 0 bases and J by 3 bases, with 11 bases of the junction left unmatched. Germline lookup yields CDR1 MGHDK and CDR2 SYGVNS. CDR3 nucleotide sequence: TGTGCCAGCAGTGAATATTACGAAGCGGGGGTAGGTACAGATACGCAGTATTTT. Translated: CASSEYYEAGVGTDTQYF.

V and J are TRBV6-1 and TRBJ1-1, with 8 nucleotides matching TRBD1. Germline lookup yields CDR1 MNHNS and CDR2 SASEGT. The CDR3 contains 15 residues. The V segment lost 10 bases and the J segment 0 bases; nucleotides outside the gene matches: 10. CDR3 region: CAIRQGYRMNTEAFF. CDR3 nucleotide sequence: TGTGCCATTAGACAGGGGTACAGGATGAACACTGAAGCTTTCTTT.

The gene calls are TRBV5-6 and TRBJ1-5; maybe TRBD1 (6 bases). V lost 4 bases and J lost 3, with 20 bases in between. There are 17 residues in the CDR3. Per the germline V gene, CDR1 is SGHDT and CDR2 is YYEEEE. The CDR3 protein is CASSRKQGPLINQPQHF. For the CDR3, the DNA is TGTGCCAGCAGCCGAAAACAGGGCCCATTGATCAATCAGCCCCAGCATTTT.

V and J are TRBV4-1 and TRBJ2-2, with D possibly TRBD1 on 5 matching bases. The CDR3 is made up of 16 amino acids. Germline V gives CDR1 MGHRA, CDR2 YSYEKL. V was trimmed by 5 bases and J by 3 bases, leaving 16 bases between them. This CDR3 reads CASSTGPTGDTGELFF. The CDR3, as DNA: TGCGCCAGCAGCACCGGACCCACAGGAGACACCGGGGAGCTGTTTTTT.